Listed below are T cell receptor beta chains from one sample, sequenced in a study of OX40 agonist ivuxolimab in advanced cancers. Here immunoSEQ multiplex PCR was the method, and the copy in TCRdb shows in-frame clones only, minus some. Of some 70,000 clones in the sample, approximately 86% are singletons; the top ten hold 0.65% to 0.9%. Sequenced here: CD4+ or CD8+ T cells sorted from blood, sampled in a trial of the OX40 agonist ivuxolimab. These receptors were collected from an adult with an advanced solid tumor such as melanoma, head and neck, liver or kidney cancer. Both conserved end residues are part of each CDR3. Each record gives: clone size, J gene, V gene, D gene, CDR3 DNA, CDR3 protein. D genes are given only for firm matches. Where a row states a size, it is once, few, many or the class of an expanded clone; other rows omit it.

-,TRBJ2-1,TRBV18,-,TGTGCCAGCTCACCAAGAGTGTTAGGAAGACAGTTGAACAATGAGCAGTTCTTC,CASSPRVLGRQLNNEQFF
-,TRBJ1-1,TRBV6-1,-,TGTGCCAGCAGTGGGCGAGGCAGGACGGGAGAAGCTTTCTTT,CASSGRGRTGEAFF
-,TRBJ2-6,TRBV6-4,TRBD1,TGTGCCAGCAGCGAAGGACAGGGTCTCTCTGGGGCCAACGTCCTGACTTTC,CASSEGQGLSGANVLTF
-,TRBJ2-7,TRBV29-1,TRBD1,TGCAGCGTCAGAGGGGGCTTGACAGGGAAGGGAATCTACGAGCAGTACTTC,CSVRGGLTGKGIYEQYF
-,TRBJ1-6,TRBV4-1,-,TGCGCCAGCAGCGTTCGGGCCTCCCAAGGGACAATTTCACCCCTCCACTTT,CASSVRASQGTISPLHF
-,TRBJ2-7,TRBV29-1,-,TGCAGCGTCAGACAGGGCGGGGGATATGAGCAGTACTTC,CSVRQGGGYEQYF
once,TRBJ1-4,TRBV6-1,-,TGTGCCAGCAGTGAAATGGGTATTGGGGCCACTAATGAAAAACTGTTTTTT,CASSEMGIGATNEKLFF
-,TRBJ2-1,TRBV30,-,TGTGCCTGGAGTGGGGAGATGGGCCTAGGGAATGAGCAGTTCTTC,CAWSGEMGLGNEQFF
-,TRBJ2-7,TRBV5-1,TRBD2,TGCGCCAGCAGCTTGTTAGGACTAGTCAACGAGCAGTACTTC,CASSLLGLVNEQYF
-,TRBJ2-3,TRBV9,TRBD2,TGTGCCAGCAGCTCCACGACTAGCGGCACAGATACGCAGTATTTT,CASSSTTSGTDTQYF